These 29 T cell receptor beta chains were sequenced from one sample in a study of OX40 agonist ivuxolimab in advanced cancers. Clones were read by immunoSEQ multiplex PCR, and TCRdb kept only the in-frame ones, dropping some. The sample records some 63,000 clones, around 87% being singletons. Source: CD4+ or CD8+ T cells sorted from blood, taken in a trial of the OX40 agonist ivuxolimab. These receptors all come from an adult with an advanced solid tumor such as melanoma, head and neck, liver or kidney cancer.

The V gene is TRBV7-2, the J gene TRBJ1-3; maybe TRBD1 (6 bases). There are 12 residues in the CDR3. The germline gives CDR1 SGHTA, CDR2 FQGNSA. Between the trimmed V and J ends, which lost 5 bases and 8 bases, there was a span of 10 bases. CDR3 loop: CASSIQGDTIYF. DNA of the CDR3: TGTGCCAGCAGCATACAGGGTGACACCATATATTTT.

This chain joins TRBV4-1 and TRBJ1-4; 8 bases line up with TRBD1. Germline loops: CDR1 MGHRA, CDR2 YSYEKL. The J segment lost 8 bases and the V segment lost 4 bases, leaving 21 bases of the junction unmatched. This CDR3 spans 19 amino acids. DNA for the CDR3: TGCGCCAGCAGCCCCTTACCCCAGGGGGCGCCGGGGTTCCGGGAAAAACTGTTTTTT. This sequence encodes CASSPLPQGAPGFREKLFF.

This chain connects TRBV11-2 to TRBJ1-2, with no clear D. This CDR3 is 15 amino acids long. Germline CDR1 SGHAT, CDR2 FQNNGV. V was clipped by 4 bases and J by 5 bases, with 17 bases between them. The CDR3 nucleotides read TGTGCCAGCAGCTCACTGGACGGCCTGGGGTATGGCTACACCTTC. It encodes CASSSLDGLGYGYTF.

This clone occurred a few times. The chain employs TRBV7-9 and TRBJ1-2; D is unresolved. The V end was cut by 4 bases, the J end by 0 bases, with 6 bases between. CDR1 and CDR2 (germline): SEHNR, FQNEAQ (reference sequence). The CDR3 runs 13 residues. CDR3 residues: CASSSTTNYGYTF. The CDR3 DNA follows: TGTGCCAGCAGCTCCACCACTAACTATGGCTACACCTTC. Full variable domain (remainder filled in from reference TRBV7-9 and TRBJ1-2): DTGVSQNPRHKITKRGQNVTFRCDPISEHNRLYWYRQTLGQGPEFLTYFQNEAQLEKSRLLSDRFSAERPKGSFSTLEIQRTEQGDSAMYLCASSSTTNYGYTFGSGTRLTVV.

The chain employs TRBV5-8 and TRBJ1-1; a weak D match, TRBD1 (6 bases). CDR1 is SGHTS and CDR2 is YDEGEE in the germline V gene. V was pared by 4 bases and J by 7 bases, with 17 bases between. The length of the CDR3 is 14 residues. CDR3 sequence (DNA): TGTGCCAGCAGCCTACCAGGGGCGAGGGATGAAGCTTTCTTT. It is translated as CASSLPGARDEAFF.

This chain links TRBV28 with TRBJ2-7, with TRBD1 as a possible D gene (5 bases). V lost 1 base to trimming and J lost 0 bases, with 10 bases between them. The CDR3 contains 15 residues. Germline lookup yields CDR1 MDHEN and CDR2 SYDVKM. The CDR3 is CASSLYRQFSYEQYF. The CDR3 region has the DNA TGTGCCAGCAGTTTATATCGACAGTTCTCCTACGAGCAGTACTTC.

The genes are TRBV6-1 and TRBJ2-7; 10 bases are a match to TRBD1. V was clipped by 6 bases and J by 2 bases; unmatched bases: 7. The CDR3 length is 15 residues. Germline CDR1 is MNHNS and CDR2 is SASEGT. CDR3 in amino acids: CASRTGTGAAYEQYF. The CDR3 DNA is TGTGCCAGCAGGACTGGGACAGGGGCCGCCTACGAGCAGTACTTC.

This chain uses TRBV28 with TRBJ2-7; 7 bases align to TRBD2. The CDR3 consists of 15 residues. J was trimmed by 1 base and V by 10 bases; bases with no gene match: 13. The germline CDR1 and CDR2 sequences are MDHEN and SYDVKM. The CDR3 loop reads CATRLREGISYEQYF. DNA for the CDR3: TGTGCCACCCGCTTGAGGGAGGGAATATCCTACGAGCAGTACTTC. Full variable domain (outside the CDR3, taken from reference TRBV28 and TRBJ2-7): DVKVTQSSRYLVKRTGEKVFLECVQDMDHENMFWYRQDPGLGLRLIYFSYDVKMKEKGDIPEGYSVSREKKERFSLILESASTNQTSMYLCATRLREGISYEQYFGPGTRLTVT.

The rearrangement joins TRBV11-2 to TRBJ2-2; D call uncertain. In germline, CDR1 is SGHAT, CDR2 FQNNGV. The CDR3 covers 12 residues. V was pared by 7 bases and J by 8 bases, with 11 bases between. CDR3: CASTHTVGELFF. CDR3 sequence (DNA): TGTGCCAGCACCCATACTGTTGGGGAGCTGTTTTTT. The full variable domain, rest sourced from reference TRBV11-2 and TRBJ2-2, is EAGVAQSPRYKIIEKRQSVAFWCNPISGHATLYWYQQILGQGPKLLIQFQNNGVVDDSQLPKDRFSAERLKGVDSTLKIQPAKLEDSAVYLCASTHTVGELFFGEGSRLTVL.

The chain recombines TRBV20-1 with TRBJ2-7, with D perhaps TRBD2 (6 bases). This CDR3 is built from 11 residues. Germline loops: CDR1 DFQATT, CDR2 SNEGSKA (reference sequence). The CDR3: CSGGITYEQYF. The CDR3 DNA is TGCAGCGGAGGGATAACCTACGAGCAGTACTTC.

The chain recombines TRBV15 with TRBJ2-2; 12 bases are a match to TRBD2. Germline V lookup: CDR1 LNHNV, CDR2 YYDKDF (reference sequence). The CDR3 has 16 residues. V lost 5 bases to trimming and J lost 9 bases; unmatched junction nucleotides: 10. CDR3: CATSAGLAGGLRELFF. CDR3 bases: TGTGCCACCAGCGCCGGGCTAGCGGGGGGGCTCCGGGAGCTGTTTTTT.

The rearrangement uses TRBV19 and TRBJ2-3; the match to TRBD1 covers 10 bases. V shed 6 bases, J shed 6 bases, and the junction held 6 bases outside the gene matches. Germline V gene sequence: CDR1 LNHDA, CDR2 SQIVND (reference sequence). CDR3 length: 14 amino acids. CDR3 nucleotide sequence: TGTGCCAGTAGGGACAGGGGGAGGGTCGATACGCAGTATTTT. It is translated as CASRDRGRVDTQYF.

The V gene is TRBV18, the J gene TRBJ1-1; D possibly corresponds to TRBD1 (6 bases). The ends were cut back, 6 bases at V and 8 bases at J, with 16 bases in the middle. This CDR3 spans 13 amino acids. Germline CDR1 is KGHSH and CDR2 is LQKENI. For the CDR3, the DNA is TGTGCCAGCTCCCTCGGAGGGGGGATAGAAGCTTTCTTT. This gives the protein CASSLGGGIEAFF.

The chain recombines TRBV28 with TRBJ1-1; 9 bases are shared with TRBD1. CDR1 is MDHEN, CDR2 SYDVKM, per germline. CDR3 length: 16 residues. J was trimmed by 1 base and V by 7 bases; bases with no gene match: 10. This chain's CDR3 is CASTPAPGQGNTEAFF. CDR3 coding DNA: TGTGCCAGCACGCCCGCGCCGGGACAGGGGAACACTGAAGCTTTCTTT.

V and J are TRBV5-4 and TRBJ1-2; weak D call: TRBD1 (6 bases). The CDR3 sequence is 15 residues long. Per the germline V gene, CDR1 is SGHNT and CDR2 is YYREEE (reference sequence). The V end lost 0 bases, the J end lost 2 bases, and 11 bases lay between the germline ends. In DNA form, the CDR3 reads TGTGCCAGCAGCTTGGCCCCGGGGGCGAACTATGGCTACACCTTC. Amino acid sequence: CASSLAPGANYGYTF.

This clone was recorded once. V gene TRBV25-1 combines with J gene TRBJ2-3; D is unresolved. CDR3 length equals 16 residues. V was shortened by 3 bases and J by 1 base, with 14 bases between the two germline ends. CDR1 is MGHDK and CDR2 is SYGVNS in the germline V gene. CDR3 protein: CASSDQIAPGTDTQYF. The CDR3 nucleotides are TGTGCCAGCAGTGACCAAATAGCCCCAGGCACAGATACGCAGTATTTT.

The J gene is TRBJ2-2, the V gene TRBV5-6; possibly TRBD2 for D (6 bases). This CDR3 comprises 13 residues. V was shortened by 1 base and J by 8 bases, with 9 bases between the two germline ends. The germline CDR1 and CDR2 sequences are SGHDT and YYEEEE. The chain's CDR3 is CASSLRGIGELFF. The CDR3 coding sequence is TGTGCCAGCAGCTTGCGGGGGATTGGGGAGCTGTTTTTT. Full variable domain (outside the CDR3, taken from reference TRBV5-6 and TRBJ2-2): DAGVTQSPTHLIKTRGQQVTLRCSPKSGHDTVSWYQQALGQGPQFIFQYYEEEERQRGNFPDRFSGHQFPNYSSELNVNALLLGDSALYLCASSLRGIGELFFGEGSRLTVL.

The chain is built from TRBV27 and TRBJ2-6, with TRBD2 matching over 7 bases. Germline V CDR1 and CDR2: MNHEY, SMNVEV (reference sequence). V was pared by 0 bases and J by 2 bases, with 1 base of the junction left unmatched. This CDR3 is 16 amino acids long. CDR3 nucleotide sequence: TGTGCCAGCAGTTTATCGGGGGGGGCTGGGGCCAACGTCCTGACTTTC. Its translation is CASSLSGGAGANVLTF.

The chain employs TRBV6-5 and TRBJ1-5; D is uncertain. The germline CDR1 and CDR2 sequences are MNHEY and SVGAGI. The CDR3 sequence is 12 residues long. V was trimmed by 6 bases and J by 4 bases, leaving 7 bases between them. CDR3 sequence reads: CASRHQNQPQHF. CDR3 DNA sequence: TGTGCCAGCAGGCACCAGAATCAGCCCCAGCATTTT.

J is TRBJ1-3 and V is TRBV27; no clear D. This CDR3 is 13 amino acids long. Germline-derived CDR1 and CDR2 are MNHEY and SMNVEV (reference sequence). Between the trimmed V and J ends, which lost 2 bases and 4 bases, there was a span of 6 bases. CDR3 protein: CASSLQAGNTIYF. In nucleotides, the CDR3 is TGTGCCAGCAGTTTACAAGCGGGAAACACCATATATTTT.

The CDR3 spells CASSSWGLEQYF. The CDR3, as DNA: TGTGCCAGCAGCTCTTGGGGGCTTGAGCAGTACTTC. The gene calls are TRBV11-2 and TRBJ2-7, with D possibly TRBD1 on 6 matching bases. From germline, CDR1 is SGHAT and CDR2 FQNNGV. V lost 4 bases and J 7 bases, leaving 11 bases between the germline ends. The CDR3 is 12 amino acids.

The genes are TRBV9 and TRBJ2-1; tentatively, D is TRBD1 (5 bases). The germline V gene encodes CDR1 SGDLS and CDR2 YYNGEE. V lost 0 bases and J 0 bases, leaving 10 bases between the germline ends. The CDR3 is made up of 16 amino acids. The CDR3 region is CASSVDRYDSYNEQFF. CDR3 sequence (DNA): TGTGCCAGCAGCGTAGACAGGTACGACTCCTACAATGAGCAGTTCTTC.

The chain recombines TRBV28 with TRBJ1-6; D call uncertain. The V end lost 7 bases, the J end lost 10 bases, and 11 bases lay between the germline ends. The CDR3 totals 12 residues. Germline values: CDR1 MDHEN, CDR2 SYDVKM. CDR3 nucleotides: TGTGCCAGCACCTTAAATGGGTCACCCCTCCACTTT. It translates to CASTLNGSPLHF.

The V gene is TRBV7-8, the J gene TRBJ2-7; D unclear. V dropped 5 bases and J dropped 1 base, with 6 bases sitting between them. The CDR3 has 12 residues. Germline values: CDR1 SGHVS, CDR2 FQNEAQ. The CDR3 DNA reads TGTGCCAGCAGCGGAGTTTCCTACGAGCAGTACTTC. Its translation is CASSGVSYEQYF. The entire variable domain, with the rest obtained from reference TRBV7-8 and TRBJ2-7, is as follows: GAGVSQSPRYKVAKRGQDVALRCDPISGHVSLFWYQQALGQGPEFLTYFQNEAQLDKSGLPSDRFFAERPEGSVSTLKIQRTQQEDSAVYLCASSGVSYEQYFGPGTRLTVT.

This chain joins TRBV11-2 and TRBJ1-2; D is possibly TRBD1 (5 bases). The CDR3 extends over 16 amino acids. CDR1 is SGHAT and CDR2 is FQNNGV in the germline V gene. The V end lost 1 base, the J end lost 7 bases, and 19 bases lay between the germline ends. The CDR3 region is CASSLAGIQGEAGYTF. CDR3 nucleotides: TGTGCCAGCAGCTTAGCAGGGATCCAGGGAGAGGCTGGCTACACCTTC.

The sample holds one count of this clone. The rearrangement joins TRBV28 to TRBJ2-4; D remains ambiguous. The CDR3 spans 13 residues. Germline-derived CDR1 and CDR2 are MDHEN and SYDVKM. Trimming shortened V by 7 bases and J by 5 bases, and 12 bases separated the two germline ends. The CDR3 loop reads CASTLPGQNIQYF. The CDR3 DNA reads TGTGCCAGCACCCTACCGGGCCAAAACATTCAGTACTTC.

The chain employs TRBV5-6 and TRBJ2-5, with a weak D call TRBD1 (5 bases). This CDR3 region has 11 residues. V lost 3 bases and J lost 5, with 5 bases in between. The V gene's germline CDR1 is SGHDT and CDR2 YYEEEE. CDR3 protein: CASSSGETQYF. CDR3 nucleotide sequence: TGTGCCAGCAGCTCAGGGGAGACCCAGTACTTC.

V usage is TRBV18 and J usage is TRBJ2-7; tentatively, D is TRBD1 or TRBD2 (5 bases each). The V and J ends lost 3 bases and 3 bases respectively, with 12 bases between them. The CDR3 is 14 residues long. Germline V CDR1 and CDR2: KGHSH, LQKENI. This CDR3 is CASSPPGTDYEQYF. The CDR3 DNA follows: TGTGCCAGCTCACCCCCCGGGACCGACTACGAGCAGTACTTC. Full variable domain (missing parts from reference TRBV18 and TRBJ2-7): NAGVMQNPRHLVRRRGQEARLRCSPMKGHSHVYWYRQLPEEGLKFMVYLQKENIIDESGMPKERFSAEFPKEGPSILRIQQVVRGDSAAYFCASSPPGTDYEQYFGPGTRLTVT.

The CDR3 DNA reads as TGTGCCAGCAGTCCTTCGCGGGTTACGCGAAGGGATGGCTACACCTTC. Translated, it gives CASSPSRVTRRDGYTF. The chain recombines TRBV6-6 with TRBJ1-2; D is ambiguous. The ends were cut back, 5 bases at V and 6 bases at J, with 22 bases in the middle. Germline assignment: CDR1 MNHNY and CDR2 SVGAGI (reference sequence). This CDR3 region has 16 residues.